This T cell receptor beta chain stems from a study of CD8 T cells in Susac syndrome. This CDR3 is 12 amino acids long. V gave up 3 bases and J gave up 2 bases, with 4 bases separating them. Per the germline V gene, CDR1 is SGHTA and CDR2 is FQGNSA. Reverse transcription used about 0.5 to 1 ug RNA and random hexamers. Amplification of TCR beta CDR3 spanned 54 Vbeta and 13 Jbeta via immunoSEQ multiplex PCR. TCRdb called the immunoSEQ multiplex PCR reads again in MiXCR, with one record for every CDR3 protein. The repertoire holds 100,000 to 110,000 distinct CDR3 sequences, 95% seen once, with approximately 0.3% in the top ten.

The sequencing sample was made of CD8+ T cells from PBMCs. The TCR comes from a human donor with Susac syndrome. This chain links TRBV7-2 with TRBJ2-5; D not resolved. The CDR3 DNA follows: TGTGCCAGCAGCTTTCCTCAAGAGACCCAGTACTTC. Translated: CASSFPQETQYF.